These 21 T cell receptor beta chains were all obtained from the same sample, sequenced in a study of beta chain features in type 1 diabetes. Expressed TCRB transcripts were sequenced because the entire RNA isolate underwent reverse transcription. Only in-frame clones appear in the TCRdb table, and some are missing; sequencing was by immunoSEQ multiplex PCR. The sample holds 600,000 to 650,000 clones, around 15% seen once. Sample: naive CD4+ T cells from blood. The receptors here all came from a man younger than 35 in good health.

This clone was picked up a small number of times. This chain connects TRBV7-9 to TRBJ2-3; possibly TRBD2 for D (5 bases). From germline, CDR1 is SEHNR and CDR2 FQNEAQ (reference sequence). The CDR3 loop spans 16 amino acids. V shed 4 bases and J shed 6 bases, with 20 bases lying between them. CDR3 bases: TGTGCCAGCAGCTCGCTAACTCTAGGACTTAGTGATACGCAGTATTTT. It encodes CASSSLTLGLSDTQYF.

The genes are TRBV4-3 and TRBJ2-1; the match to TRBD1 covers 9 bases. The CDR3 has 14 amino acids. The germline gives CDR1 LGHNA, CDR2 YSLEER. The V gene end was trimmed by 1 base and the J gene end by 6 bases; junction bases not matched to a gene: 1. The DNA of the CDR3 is TGCGCCAGCAGCCAAGGGGACAGGGCCAATGAGCAGTTCTTC. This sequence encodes CASSQGDRANEQFF.

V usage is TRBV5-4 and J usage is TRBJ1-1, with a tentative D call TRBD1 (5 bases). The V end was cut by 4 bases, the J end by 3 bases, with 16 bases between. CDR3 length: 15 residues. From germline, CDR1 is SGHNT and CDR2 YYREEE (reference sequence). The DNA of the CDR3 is TGTGCCAGCAGCCTCCCAGGGAGTAAGGACACTGAAGCTTTCTTT. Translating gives CASSLPGSKDTEAFF.

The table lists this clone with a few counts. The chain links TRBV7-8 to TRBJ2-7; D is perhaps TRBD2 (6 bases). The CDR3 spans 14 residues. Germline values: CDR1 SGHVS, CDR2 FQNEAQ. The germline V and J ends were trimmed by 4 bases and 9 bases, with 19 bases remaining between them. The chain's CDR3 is CASSSLAGPWGQYF. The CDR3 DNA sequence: TGTGCCAGCAGCTCCCTGGCGGGACCCTGGGGGCAGTACTTC. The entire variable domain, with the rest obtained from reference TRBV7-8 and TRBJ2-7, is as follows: GAGVSQSPRYKVAKRGQDVALRCDPISGHVSLFWYQQALGQGPEFLTYFQNEAQLDKSGLPSDRFFAERPEGSVSTLKIQRTQQEDSAVYLCASSSLAGPWGQYFGPGTRLTVT.

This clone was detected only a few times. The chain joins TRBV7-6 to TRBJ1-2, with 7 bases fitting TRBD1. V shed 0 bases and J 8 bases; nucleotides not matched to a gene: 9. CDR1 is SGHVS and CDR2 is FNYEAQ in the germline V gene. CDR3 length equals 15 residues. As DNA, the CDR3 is TGTGCCAGCAGCTTAGCGAAAACAGGGGTTCGGGGCTACACCTTC. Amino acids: CASSLAKTGVRGYTF.

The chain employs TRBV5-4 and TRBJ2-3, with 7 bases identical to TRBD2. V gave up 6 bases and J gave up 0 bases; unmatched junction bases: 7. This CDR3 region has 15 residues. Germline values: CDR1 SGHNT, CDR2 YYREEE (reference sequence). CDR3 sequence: CASTVSGRSTDTQYF. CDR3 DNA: TGTGCCAGCACCGTTAGCGGGCGGAGCACAGATACGCAGTATTTT.

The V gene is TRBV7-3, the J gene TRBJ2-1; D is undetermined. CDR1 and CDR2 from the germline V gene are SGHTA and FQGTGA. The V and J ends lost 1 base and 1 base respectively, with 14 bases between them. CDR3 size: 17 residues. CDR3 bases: TGTGCCAGCAGCTTAAGGTCAGGAGTGGGGTCCTACAATGAGCAGTTCTTC. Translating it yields CASSLRSGVGSYNEQFF.

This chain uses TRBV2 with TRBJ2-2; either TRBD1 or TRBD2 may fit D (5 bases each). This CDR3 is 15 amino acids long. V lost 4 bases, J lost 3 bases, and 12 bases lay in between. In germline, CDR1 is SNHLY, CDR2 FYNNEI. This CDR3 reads CASSGRDGYTGELFF. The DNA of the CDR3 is TGTGCCAGCAGTGGCCGGGACGGATACACCGGGGAGCTGTTTTTT.

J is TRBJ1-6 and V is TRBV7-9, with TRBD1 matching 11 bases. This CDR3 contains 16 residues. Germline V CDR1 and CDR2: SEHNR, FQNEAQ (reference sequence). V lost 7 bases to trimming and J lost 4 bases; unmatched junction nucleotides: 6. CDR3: CASIRTGGAYNSPLHF. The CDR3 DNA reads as TGTGCCAGCATCAGGACAGGGGGCGCGTATAATTCACCCCTCCACTTT.

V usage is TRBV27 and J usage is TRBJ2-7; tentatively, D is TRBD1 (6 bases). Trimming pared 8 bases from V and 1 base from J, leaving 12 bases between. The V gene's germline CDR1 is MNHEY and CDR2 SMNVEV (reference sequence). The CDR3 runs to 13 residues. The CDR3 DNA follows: TGTGCCAGCCGTTACAGGGCTTCCTACGAGCAGTACTTC. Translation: CASRYRASYEQYF.

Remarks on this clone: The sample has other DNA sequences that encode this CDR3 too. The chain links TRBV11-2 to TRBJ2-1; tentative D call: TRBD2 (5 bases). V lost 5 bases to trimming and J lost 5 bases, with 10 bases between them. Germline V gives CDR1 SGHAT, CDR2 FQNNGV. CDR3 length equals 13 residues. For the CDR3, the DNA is TGTGCCAGCAGCCTGGACTCGGACAATGAGCAGTTCTTC. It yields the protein CASSLDSDNEQFF.

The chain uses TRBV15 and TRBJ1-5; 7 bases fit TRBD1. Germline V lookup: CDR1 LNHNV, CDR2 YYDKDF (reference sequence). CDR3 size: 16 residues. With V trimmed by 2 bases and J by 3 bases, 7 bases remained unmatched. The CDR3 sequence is CATSRIGTANNQPQHF. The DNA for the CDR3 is TGTGCCACCAGCAGAATAGGGACAGCCAACAATCAGCCCCAGCATTTT.

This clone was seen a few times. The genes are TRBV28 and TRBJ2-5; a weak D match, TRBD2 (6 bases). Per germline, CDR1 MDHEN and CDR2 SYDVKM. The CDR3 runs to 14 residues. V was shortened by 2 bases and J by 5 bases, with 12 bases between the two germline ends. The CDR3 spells CASSLAWGVETQYF. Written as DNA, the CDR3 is TGTGCCAGCAGTTTAGCATGGGGGGTCGAGACCCAGTACTTC.

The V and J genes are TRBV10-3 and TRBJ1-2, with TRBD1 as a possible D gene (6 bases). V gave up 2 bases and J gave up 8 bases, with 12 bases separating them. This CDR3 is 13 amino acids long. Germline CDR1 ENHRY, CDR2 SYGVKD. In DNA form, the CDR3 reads TGTGCCATCAGTGAGGAGACAGGAGGAGGCTACACCTTC. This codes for CAISEETGGGYTF.

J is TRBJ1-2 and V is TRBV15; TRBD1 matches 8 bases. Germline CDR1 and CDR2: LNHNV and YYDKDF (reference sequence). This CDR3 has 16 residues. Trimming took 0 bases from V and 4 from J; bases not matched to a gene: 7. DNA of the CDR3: TGTGCCACCAGCAGAGATCTAGGGACAGGAGCCTATGGCTACACCTTC. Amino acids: CATSRDLGTGAYGYTF.

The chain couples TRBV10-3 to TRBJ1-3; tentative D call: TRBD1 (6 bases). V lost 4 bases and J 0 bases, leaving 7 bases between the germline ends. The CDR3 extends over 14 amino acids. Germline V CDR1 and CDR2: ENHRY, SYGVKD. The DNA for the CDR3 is TGTGCCATCAGTGTGGGGGCCTCTGGAAACACCATATATTTT. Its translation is CAISVGASGNTIYF.

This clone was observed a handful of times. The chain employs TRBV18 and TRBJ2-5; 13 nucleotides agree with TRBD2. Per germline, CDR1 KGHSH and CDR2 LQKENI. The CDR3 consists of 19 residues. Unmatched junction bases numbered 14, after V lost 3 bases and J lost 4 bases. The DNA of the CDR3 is TGTGCCAGCTCACCCCGCAACCTGACTAGCGGGGGGAAGGGAGAGACCCAGTACTTC. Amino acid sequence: CASSPRNLTSGGKGETQYF.

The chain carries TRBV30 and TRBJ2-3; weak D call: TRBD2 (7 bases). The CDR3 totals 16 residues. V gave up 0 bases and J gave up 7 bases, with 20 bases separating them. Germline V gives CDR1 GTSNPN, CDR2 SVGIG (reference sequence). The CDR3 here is CAWSVSGGPGRYTQYF. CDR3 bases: TGTGCCTGGAGTGTTTCCGGGGGGCCAGGGAGATATACGCAGTATTTT.

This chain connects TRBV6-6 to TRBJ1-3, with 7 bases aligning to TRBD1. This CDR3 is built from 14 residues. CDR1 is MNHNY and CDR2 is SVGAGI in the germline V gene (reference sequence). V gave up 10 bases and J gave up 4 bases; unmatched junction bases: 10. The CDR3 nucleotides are TGTGCCACGGAGGGGGCCCAGGTGGGAAACACCATATATTTT. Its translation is CATEGAQVGNTIYF.

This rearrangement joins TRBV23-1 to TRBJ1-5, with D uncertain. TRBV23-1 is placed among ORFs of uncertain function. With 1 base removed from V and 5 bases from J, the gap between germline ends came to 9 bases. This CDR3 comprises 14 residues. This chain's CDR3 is CASSQFQRDQPQHF. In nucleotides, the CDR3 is TGCGCCAGCAGTCAATTTCAGAGGGATCAGCCCCAGCATTTT.

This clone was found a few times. CDR3 in amino acids: CASSYGPARNTEAFF. Here the CDR3 DNA reads TGTGCCAGCAGTTATGGGCCTGCAAGGAACACTGAAGCTTTCTTT. The V and J genes are TRBV6-6 and TRBJ1-1, with unresolved D. This CDR3 contains 15 residues. The V end was cut by 3 bases, the J end by 1 base, with 12 bases between. CDR1 is MNHNY, CDR2 SVGAGI, per germline (reference sequence).